This T cell receptor beta chain was obtained from a study of T-cell reconstitution after alpha-beta-depleted transplantation in children. A library of TCRbeta sequences, prepared with unique molecular identifiers, was generated. MiXCR was run by TCRdb on the PCR reads, yielding one entry per CDR3 protein. The table includes some 200,000 distinct CDR3 sequences, about 9.5% detected once. The CDR3 runs 14 residues. The germline gives CDR1 SGHAT, CDR2 FQNNGV. Trimming pared 3 bases from V and 3 bases from J, leaving 12 bases between. This clonotype was counted at least ten times. Sequenced here: PBMCs from the stem cell graft donor, sampled from the stem cell graft. The sequence derives from a human donor who donated a stem cell graft to a child with acute lymphoblastic leukemia. The chain joins TRBV11-2 to TRBJ2-7; D call uncertain. The CDR3 reads CASSFSLPFYEQYF. Here the CDR3 DNA reads TGTGCCAGCAGCTTTAGCTTGCCTTTCTACGAGCAGTACTTC.